The rows below give T cell receptor beta chains drawn from one sample of a study of T cell repertoires in aging, cancer and after chemotherapy. TCRdb re-called the multiplex PCR reads through MiXCR, storing one row per CDR3 protein. The sample lists 1,200 to 1,500 distinct CDR3 sequences; about three fifths were seen once. The sample taken for sequencing was blood. The source is a human donor with a blood cancer. The CDR3 runs from the conserved cysteine through the conserved F or W. The order of the fields is clone size, J gene, V gene, D gene, CDR3 protein, CDR3 DNA. D genes are given only for firm matches. Expanded clones are given a class, and other clones once, few, many or no size at all.

size: .; J: TRBJ1-2; V: TRBV5-4; D: .; CDR3: CASSIDIDSWGYTF; DNA: TGTGCCAGTAGTATCGACATCGACTCATGGGGCTACACCTTC
size: .; J: TRBJ2-1; V: TRBV6-2/TRBV6-3; D: .; CDR3: CASNLDPSSYNEQFF; DNA: TGTGCCAGCAATTTGGACCCGAGCTCCTACAATGAGCAGTTCTTC
size: .; J: TRBJ1-5; V: TRBV6-5; D: .; CDR3: CASSSIVGSRQPQHF; DNA: TGTGCCAGCAGTTCAATAGTAGGGTCGCGGCAGCCCCAGCATTTT
size: .; J: TRBJ1-5; V: TRBV6-5; D: TRBD1; CDR3: CASSLGTGGGRNQPQHF; DNA: TGTGCCAGCAGCTTAGGGACAGGGGGCGGACGCAATCAGCCCCAGCATTTT
size: .; J: TRBJ2-7; V: TRBV29-1; D: .; CDR3: CSVRPGTQNPSYEQYF; DNA: TGCAGCGTCCGTCCTGGGACGCAGAACCCCTCCTACGAGCAGTACTTC
size: few; J: TRBJ2-5; V: TRBV6-5; D: TRBD2; CDR3: CASSYSGPGSMGGGAQYF; DNA: TGTGCCAGCAGTTACTCGGGACCGGGGAGTATGGGGGGAGGGGCCCAGTACTTC
size: .; J: TRBJ2-7; V: TRBV12-3/TRBV12-4; D: TRBD1; CDR3: CASSSGTGGNEQYF; DNA: TGTGCCAGCAGTTCCGGGACAGGGGGCAACGAGCAGTACTTC
size: few; J: TRBJ2-7; V: TRBV29-1; D: .; CDR3: CSVSSSYEQYF; DNA: TGCAGCGTTTCTAGCTCGTACGAGCAGTACTTC
size: .; J: TRBJ1-6; V: TRBV7-6; D: .; CDR3: CASSLANSPLHF; DNA: TGTGCCAGCAGCTTAGCGAATTCACCCCTCCACTTT
size: few; J: TRBJ2-1; V: TRBV6-4; D: .; CDR3: CASSSLAIAPYNEQFF; DNA: TGTGCCAGCAGTAGTCTAGCGATTGCACCCTACAATGAGCAGTTCTTC
size: .; J: TRBJ2-7; V: TRBV6-5; D: TRBD2; CDR3: CASSYGTSGTAVYEQYF; DNA: TGTGCCAGCAGTTACGGGACTAGCGGGACCGCCGTGTACGAGCAGTACTTC
size: large; J: TRBJ2-1; V: TRBV19; D: .; CDR3: CASSLRNPPNNEQFF; DNA: TGTGCCAGTAGCCTCAGAAACCCCCCCAACAATGAGCAGTTCTTC
size: .; J: TRBJ1-2; V: TRBV4-2; D: TRBD1; CDR3: CASSQDPDRLYGYTF; DNA: TGTGCCAGCAGCCAAGACCCGGACAGGTTGTATGGCTACACCTTC
size: .; J: TRBJ1-4; V: TRBV6-5; D: .; CDR3: CASSRTSPSINEKLFF; DNA: TGTGCCAGCTCACGAACCAGTCCCAGCATTAATGAAAAACTGTTTTTT
size: .; J: TRBJ1-2; V: TRBV5-6; D: .; CDR3: CASSPGRRDYGHTF; DNA: TGTGCCAGCAGCCCAGGGAGGCGAGACTATGGCCACACCTTC
size: few; J: TRBJ2-2; V: TRBV30; D: .; CDR3: CAWSGTGNTGELFF; DNA: TGTGCCTGGAGTGGAACAGGGAACACCGGGGAGCTGTTTTTT
size: .; J: TRBJ2-3; V: TRBV30; D: .; CDR3: CAWSVKGADTQYF; DNA: TGTGCCTGGAGTGTCAAGGGCGCAGATACGCAGTATTTT
size: once; J: TRBJ2-1; V: TRBV6-5; D: TRBD2; CDR3: CASSHGRGYNEQFF; DNA: TGTGCCAGCAGCCATGGGAGGGGCTACAATGAGCAGTTCTTC
size: .; J: TRBJ2-1; V: TRBV7-6; D: TRBD2; CDR3: CASSPPATSGREQFF; DNA: TGTGCCAGCAGCCCGCCAGCGACTAGCGGGAGGGAGCAGTTCTTC
size: .; J: TRBJ1-3; V: TRBV29-1; D: .; CDR3: CSVEGTKNTIYF; DNA: TGCAGCGTTGAAGGGACTAAAAACACCATATATTTT
size: few; J: TRBJ2-7; V: TRBV6-5; D: .; CDR3: CASSSWSGEQYF; DNA: TGTGCCAGCAGTTCCTGGTCGGGCGAGCAGTACTTC
size: few; J: TRBJ2-6; V: TRBV7-6; D: .; CDR3: CASSLGWRGPSSGANVLTF; DNA: TGTGCCAGCAGCTTAGGCTGGCGGGGGCCAAGCTCTGGGGCCAACGTCCTGACTTTC
size: .; J: TRBJ1-2; V: TRBV30; D: .; CDR3: CAWIVQPGYTF; DNA: TGTGCCTGGATTGTACAGCCAGGCTACACCTTC
size: .; J: TRBJ2-7; V: TRBV6-5; D: .; CDR3: CASSYGTDSYEQYF; DNA: TGTGCCAGCAGCTACGGGACGGATTCCTACGAGCAGTACTTC
size: .; J: TRBJ1-2; V: TRBV6-5; D: .; CDR3: CASSYRGYGYTF; DNA: TGTGCCAGCAGTTACAGGGGTTATGGCTACACCTTC
size: .; J: TRBJ2-1; V: TRBV6-5; D: .; CDR3: CASSEYGQHEQFF; DNA: TGTGCCAGCAGTGAATATGGGCAACATGAGCAGTTCTTC
size: .; J: TRBJ2-2; V: TRBV15; D: TRBD2; CDR3: CATSRGETSIAGELFF; DNA: TGTGCCACCAGCAGAGGCGAGACTAGCATCGCCGGGGAGCTGTTTTTT
size: .; J: TRBJ2-5; V: TRBV6-5; D: .; CDR3: CASSSHILQETQYF; DNA: TGTGCCAGCAGTTCGCACATACTTCAAGAGACCCAGTACTTC
size: few; J: TRBJ2-1; V: TRBV12-3/TRBV12-4; D: TRBD1; CDR3: CASSHRGSSYNEQFF; DNA: TGTGCCAGCAGTCACAGGGGGAGCTCCTACAATGAGCAGTTCTTC